These T cell receptor beta chains were read from a single sample in a study of brain T cells in children with intractable seizures. The protocol was immunoSEQ multiplex PCR, while the TCRdb copy is restricted to in-frame clones and leaves out a portion. In the table there are about 2,500 clones, 84% of which are singletons. Sequences were derived from resected brain tissue, sampled at surgery. These receptor sequences come from a boy in the first two years of life with hemimegalencephaly and intractable seizures. Each CDR3 is given with its conserved first and last residue. The D gene is left open where the match is weak.

j_gene: TRBJ2-7
v_gene: TRBV14
d_gene: NA
CDR3aa: CASSQELGTYEQYF
CDR3nt: TGTGCCAGCAGCCAAGAGCTAGGAACCTACGAGCAGTACTTC

j_gene: TRBJ2-1
v_gene: TRBV5-8
d_gene: NA
CDR3aa: CASSLVPGLSFDEQFF
CDR3nt: TGTGCCAGCAGCTTGGTTCCAGGGTTGTCTTTCGATGAGCAGTTCTTC

j_gene: TRBJ2-1
v_gene: TRBV7-8
d_gene: NA
CDR3aa: CASSIPSTPTQQFF
CDR3nt: TGTGCCAGCAGCATACCCTCTACGCCGACCCAGCAGTTCTTC

j_gene: TRBJ2-7
v_gene: TRBV5-6
d_gene: NA
CDR3aa: CASSLGVPSEQYF
CDR3nt: TGTGCCAGCAGCTTGGGTGTCCCCTCCGAGCAGTACTTC

j_gene: TRBJ2-1
v_gene: TRBV5-6
d_gene: NA
CDR3aa: CASSFGLPYNEQFF
CDR3nt: TGTGCCAGCAGCTTCGGACTACCCTACAATGAGCAGTTCTTC

j_gene: TRBJ2-2
v_gene: TRBV10-3
d_gene: TRBD2
CDR3aa: CAIGLGTGELFF
CDR3nt: TGTGCCATTGGACTAGGCACCGGGGAGCTGTTTTTT

j_gene: TRBJ2-2
v_gene: TRBV7-2
d_gene: NA
CDR3aa: CASSLLGGNTGELFF
CDR3nt: TGTGCCAGCAGCCTCCTGGGGGGTAACACCGGGGAGCTGTTTTTT

j_gene: TRBJ2-7
v_gene: TRBV4-1
d_gene: NA
CDR3aa: CASSPRVTEGYEQYF
CDR3nt: TGCGCCAGCAGCCCCCGGGTCACCGAGGGCTACGAGCAGTACTTC

j_gene: TRBJ2-1
v_gene: TRBV5-1
d_gene: TRBD2
CDR3aa: CASRERGPGEQFF
CDR3nt: TGCGCCAGCAGGGAGCGGGGCCCTGGGGAGCAGTTCTTC

j_gene: TRBJ2-5
v_gene: TRBV27
d_gene: TRBD1
CDR3aa: CASSLTPWTGLGETQYF
CDR3nt: TGTGCCAGCAGTTTAACACCTTGGACAGGGCTGGGGGAGACCCAGTACTTC

j_gene: TRBJ1-2
v_gene: TRBV5-8
d_gene: NA
CDR3aa: CASSSVRHSYGYTF
CDR3nt: TGTGCCAGCAGCTCCGTTCGGCACTCCTATGGCTACACCTTC

j_gene: TRBJ2-2
v_gene: TRBV11-2
d_gene: TRBD1
CDR3aa: CASSLGQLLYTGELFF
CDR3nt: TGTGCCAGTAGCTTGGGACAGCTCCTTTACACCGGGGAGCTGTTTTTT

j_gene: TRBJ2-5
v_gene: TRBV7-7
d_gene: TRBD1
CDR3aa: CASSSSDRGAQETQYF
CDR3nt: TGTGCCAGCAGCTCGTCCGACAGGGGGGCACAAGAGACCCAGTACTTC

j_gene: TRBJ2-7
v_gene: TRBV11-3
d_gene: TRBD1
CDR3aa: CASSIGQGIYEQYF
CDR3nt: TGTGCCAGCAGCATCGGACAGGGGATCTACGAGCAGTACTTC